The T cell receptor beta chain described here comes from a study of cytomegalovirus exposure and HLA in healthy donors. Study-level information: Drawn from HLA-typed donors, about 85 million unique TCRs were held in an early data release. Study-wide points: The classifier was said to identify cytomegalovirus status with high specificity and sensitivity.

Comments on this clone: Its antigen is undetermined.

PCR primers comprised 60 Vbeta and 13 Jbeta primers. In the authors' workflow: A later analysis counted around 74 million unique TCR beta chains, some 12 million shared. TCRdb keeps only in-frame clones here, not all; method: immunoSEQ multiplex PCR. Clone size and V and J calls were adopted from that table, with D and trimming inferred from the DNA. This table has under 150,000 clones, 65% to 90% appearing once. The clonotype originates from a girl under 10 years old in good health and CMV-seronegative. What was sequenced was PBMCs.

This CDR3 is CASSQDGGTGANVLTF. CDR3 in DNA: TGCGCCAGCAGCCAAGACGGAGGAACTGGGGCCAACGTCCTGACTTTC. This sequence joins TRBV4-3 and TRBJ2-6, with D maybe TRBD2 (5 bases). The CDR3 sequence is 16 residues long. CDR1 LGHNA and CDR2 YSLEER come from the germline V gene. Deletions cut 0 bases from V and 2 bases from J, with 8 bases between.